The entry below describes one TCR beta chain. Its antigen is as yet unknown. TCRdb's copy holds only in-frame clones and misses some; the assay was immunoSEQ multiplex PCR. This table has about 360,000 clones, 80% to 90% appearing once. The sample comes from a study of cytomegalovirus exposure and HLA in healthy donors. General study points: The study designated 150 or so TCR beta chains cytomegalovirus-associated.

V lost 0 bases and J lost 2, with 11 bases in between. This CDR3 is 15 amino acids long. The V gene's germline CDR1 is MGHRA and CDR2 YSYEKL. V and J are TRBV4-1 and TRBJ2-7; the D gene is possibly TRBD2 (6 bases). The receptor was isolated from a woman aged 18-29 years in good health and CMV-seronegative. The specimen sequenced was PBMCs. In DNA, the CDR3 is TGCGCCAGCAGCCAAGATGTGGGACTGACCTACGAGCAGTACTTC. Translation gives CASSQDVGLTYEQYF.